The 32 T cell receptor beta chains reported below all come from one sample, sequenced in a study of T cells in Graves' hyperthyroidism and ophthalmopathy. It was RNA transcripts that yielded the amplified TCR beta CDR3 regions. First-round RT-PCR with HTBI primers amplified the TCR CDR3 region. Each CDR3 protein gets one entry after TCRdb re-called the multiplex PCR reads with MiXCR. The sample contains a few hundred thousand distinct CDR3 sequences, about 16% of which appear only once. Source material: blood. These TCRs come from a woman in her thirties with Graves' ophthalmopathy.

This clonotype was counted many times. The chain recombines TRBV3-1 with TRBJ2-1, with TRBD2 as a possible D gene (5 bases). The CDR3 spans 13 residues. From germline, CDR1 is LGHDT and CDR2 YNNKEL (reference sequence). The germline V and J ends were trimmed by 1 base and 6 bases, with 7 bases remaining between them. This chain's CDR3 is CASSQASRNEQFF. The CDR3 bases are TGTGCCAGCAGCCAAGCTAGCCGCAATGAGCAGTTCTTC.

The table lists this clonotype with many counts. The chain joins TRBV5-1 to TRBJ2-5; D is possibly TRBD1 (6 bases). The V end lost 1 base, the J end lost 4 bases, and 11 bases lay between the germline ends. This CDR3 is 14 amino acids long. Germline V gene sequence: CDR1 SGHRS, CDR2 YFSETQ. The CDR3 loop reads CASSLILGGETQYF. CDR3 nucleotide sequence: TGCGCCAGCAGCTTGATTCTAGGGGGAGAGACCCAGTACTTC. The full variable domain, in which reference TRBV5-1 and TRBJ2-5 provide the parts outside the CDR3, is KAGVTQTPRYLIKTRGQQVTLSCSPISGHRSVSWYQQTPGQGLQFLFEYFSETQRNKGNFPGRFSGRQFSNSRSEMNVSTLELGDSALYLCASSLILGGETQYFGPGTRLLVL.

This clonotype was detected many times. The V gene is TRBV27, the J gene TRBJ2-1; the D gene is possibly TRBD2 (5 bases). The CDR3 covers 16 residues. Trimming cost V 8 bases and J 0 bases, with 17 bases left between them. Germline V lookup: CDR1 MNHEY, CDR2 SMNVEV (reference sequence). The CDR3 region is CASSLDLGSSYNEQFF. As DNA, the CDR3 is TGTGCCAGCTCGTTGGATTTGGGGAGCTCCTACAATGAGCAGTTCTTC.

The gene calls are TRBV6-6 and TRBJ2-5; the D is unclear. The CDR3 is 14 amino acids. V was shortened by 0 bases and J by 7 bases, with 12 bases between the two germline ends. CDR1 MNHNY and CDR2 SVGAGI come from the germline V gene (reference sequence). The CDR3 nucleotides read TGTGCCAGCAGTTACTCCTCCGGAAGTGGGACCCAGTACTTC. Its translation: CASSYSSGSGTQYF.

This clonotype was detected many times. The rearrangement joins TRBV7-8 to TRBJ1-4; TRBD1 is a possible D gene (6 bases). CDR3 size: 15 residues. Germline lookup yields CDR1 SGHVS and CDR2 FQNEAQ. The germline V and J ends were trimmed by 0 bases and 7 bases, with 12 bases remaining between them. The CDR3 sequence is CASSLAGTPPEKLFF. The CDR3 DNA reads as TGTGCCAGCAGCTTAGCCGGGACACCTCCTGAAAAACTGTTTTTT.

Many counts were recorded for this clonotype. V and J are TRBV28 and TRBJ1-1; D perhaps matches TRBD1 (5 bases). Trimming stripped 5 bases from V and 1 base from J, with 14 bases between. CDR3 length equals 15 residues. Germline values: CDR1 MDHEN, CDR2 SYDVKM. CDR3 in amino acids: CASSTAWGRNTEAFF. CDR3 nucleotides: TGTGCCAGCAGTACTGCCTGGGGGAGGAACACTGAAGCTTTCTTT.

In its sample, this clonotype was seen many times. This chain's CDR3 is CASSSSTRAGYNTGELFF. The CDR3 region has the DNA TGTGCCAGCAGTTCCTCGACTCGAGCGGGGTATAACACCGGGGAGCTGTTTTTT. The rearrangement links TRBV6-5 to TRBJ2-2, with 7 bases identical to TRBD2. After removal of 4 bases from V and 2 bases from J, the junction contained 13 bases not matched to a gene. In germline, CDR1 is MNHEY, CDR2 SVGAGI. CDR3 length equals 18 residues.

Concerning this clonotype: A junction boundary mismatches the germline segment, possibly from a read error. The gene calls are TRBV5-8 and TRBJ2-5; 12 nucleotides align to TRBD2. Germline lookup yields CDR1 SGHTS and CDR2 YDEGEE. The CDR3 extends over 17 amino acids. CDR3 DNA sequence: TGTACCAGCAGCCCTAGCGGGAGGGCCGTCATGGCAGAGACCCAGTACTTC. It specifies CTSSPSGRAVMAETQYF.

V gene TRBV6-4 combines with J gene TRBJ1-1; possibly TRBD1 for D (5 bases). V dropped 4 bases and J dropped 4 bases, with 13 bases sitting between them. Germline V gene data show CDR1 as MRHNA and CDR2 as SNTAGT. CDR3 length equals 14 residues. In DNA, the CDR3 is TGTGCCAGCAGTGCCAGGGCGGAGGGCACTGAAGCTTTCTTT. As protein: CASSARAEGTEAFF.

Many counts were recorded for this clonotype. The rearrangement joins TRBV6-2 or TRBV6-3 to TRBJ1-6; D is perhaps TRBD1 (5 bases). Germline CDR1 MNHEY, CDR2 SVGEGT. V lost 6 bases and J lost 9, with 15 bases in between. The CDR3 is 14 residues long. This CDR3 is CASRTGTVVSPLHF. CDR3 in DNA: TGTGCCAGCAGAACCGGGACCGTAGTTTCACCCCTCCACTTT.

This clonotype was counted ten times or more. The chain uses TRBV30 and TRBJ1-2, with 11 bases lining up with TRBD1. V shed 3 bases and J 8 bases; nucleotides not matched to a gene: 5. The CDR3 has 13 residues. Germline assignment: CDR1 GTSNPN and CDR2 SVGIG (reference sequence). The CDR3 sequence: CAWSGQGAKGYTF. CDR3 nucleotides: TGTGCCTGGAGCGGACAGGGGGCCAAGGGCTACACCTTC.

This clonotype has at least ten counts. The DNA of the CDR3 is TGTGCCAGCAGTTACAGTCTAAAGGGAGAGACCCAGTACTTC. As protein: CASSYSLKGETQYF. The chain carries TRBV6-5 and TRBJ2-5, with D uncertain. From germline, CDR1 is MNHEY and CDR2 SVGAGI. The CDR3 is made up of 14 amino acids. The ends were cut back, 2 bases at V and 4 bases at J, with 11 bases in the middle.

The table lists this clonotype with many counts. The genes are TRBV30 and TRBJ1-1; no firm D call. From germline, CDR1 is GTSNPN and CDR2 SVGIG (reference sequence). V was pared by 4 bases and J by 11 bases, with 11 bases between. This CDR3 has 10 amino acids. The CDR3: CAWKSGWAFF. The CDR3 bases are TGTGCCTGGAAATCGGGGTGGGCTTTCTTT.

This rearrangement joins TRBV20-1 to TRBJ2-3; D is unclear. The CDR3 runs 14 residues. Per the germline V gene, CDR1 is DFQATT and CDR2 is SNEGSKA (reference sequence). With 3 bases removed from V and 2 bases from J, the gap between germline ends came to 12 bases. CDR3 sequence (DNA): TGCAGTGCTAGTCTCCGGGCTTTCACAGATACGCAGTATTTT. Protein product: CSASLRAFTDTQYF.

V and J are TRBV19 and TRBJ2-1; D ambiguous. Germline CDR1 LNHDA, CDR2 SQIVND (reference sequence). Trimming left V 3 bases short and J 8 bases short, with 2 bases between. The CDR3 has 10 amino acids. CDR3 protein: CASSMYEQFF. CDR3 nucleotides: TGTGCCAGTAGTATGTATGAGCAGTTCTTC.

This clonotype was observed many times. The chain has TRBV28 and TRBJ2-7, with D tentatively TRBD2 (7 bases). The CDR3 contains 15 residues. V was trimmed by 6 bases and J by 2 bases, leaving 17 bases between them. CDR1 is MDHEN and CDR2 is SYDVKM in the germline V gene. The CDR3 nucleotides read TGTGCCAGCAGCTACCTGGGGGGGCGCCCCTACGAGCAGTACTTC. It yields the protein CASSYLGGRPYEQYF.

This sequence joins TRBV20-1 and TRBJ1-3; 9 bases are a match to TRBD1. With V trimmed by 3 bases and J by 1 base, 16 bases remained unmatched. This CDR3 comprises 19 residues. Per the germline V gene, CDR1 is DFQATT and CDR2 is SNEGSKA (reference sequence). CDR3 nucleotide sequence: TGCAGTGCTAGGGGGCCACTCGGTCTGGGGACAGGGTCTGGAAACACCATATATTTT. As protein: CSARGPLGLGTGSGNTIYF.

This rearrangement joins TRBV5-1 to TRBJ1-1; 9 bases align to TRBD1. After removal of 4 bases from V and 5 bases from J, the junction contained 9 bases not matched to a gene. The germline V gene encodes CDR1 SGHRS and CDR2 YFSETQ. The CDR3 totals 15 residues. CDR3 nucleotide sequence: TGCGCCAGCAGCGGATGGACAGGGGAACATACTGAAGCTTTCTTT. Translating it yields CASSGWTGEHTEAFF.

This clonotype has only a few counts. The chain recombines TRBV20-1 with TRBJ1-6; TRBD1 aligns across 8 bases. The CDR3 runs 15 residues. From germline, CDR1 is DFQATT and CDR2 SNEGSKA (reference sequence). V shed 7 bases and J 4 bases; nucleotides not matched to a gene: 9. In DNA form, the CDR3 reads TGCAGTGTACCGACAGGGGAGGCTTATAATTCACCCCTCCACTTT. Translated, it gives CSVPTGEAYNSPLHF.

This clonotype was found many times. The chain employs TRBV11-3 and TRBJ1-5; no clear D. The CDR3 consists of 15 residues. CDR1 and CDR2 (germline): SGHNT, YENEEA. V was cut by 5 bases and J by 4 bases, with 15 bases left in between. The CDR3 loop reads CASSAFRQTNQPQHF. The CDR3 DNA follows: TGTGCCAGCAGCGCTTTTCGGCAGACTAATCAGCCCCAGCATTTT.

There are a few counts of this clonotype. The V call is TRBV28, the J call TRBJ2-4, with TRBD1 matching over 7 bases. The CDR3 loop spans 13 amino acids. Germline V lookup: CDR1 MDHEN, CDR2 SYDVKM. Trimming removed 5 bases from V and 5 bases from J; junction bases left unmatched: 3. CDR3 DNA sequence: TGTGCCAGCAGTCTCGGACAGGAAAACATTCAGTACTTC. It translates to CASSLGQENIQYF.

This clonotype was observed a few times. This rearrangement joins TRBV7-9 to TRBJ2-7, with a possible D match to TRBD2 (5 bases). Germline CDR1 SEHNR, CDR2 FQNEAQ (reference sequence). Trimming removed 1 base at V and 2 bases at J, with 15 bases between. The CDR3 extends over 16 amino acids. The CDR3, as DNA: TGTGCCAGCAGCTTAGGAGGGCTCGGGAACACCTACGAGCAGTACTTC. It encodes CASSLGGLGNTYEQYF.

This chain joins TRBV4-2 and TRBJ2-4; D not resolved. The V end was cut by 0 bases, the J end by 8 bases, with 8 bases between. CDR1 LGHNA and CDR2 YNFKEQ come from the germline V gene. The CDR3 is 13 amino acids. For the CDR3, the DNA is TGTGCCAGCAGCCAAGACCCAAGGGACATTCAGTACTTC. It codes for CASSQDPRDIQYF.

In this sample, this clonotype turned up a few times. The genes are TRBV29-1 and TRBJ2-3; 10 nucleotides match TRBD1. Losses at the gene ends were 5 bases for V and 4 bases for J; bases not matched to a gene: 6. CDR1 is SQVTM, CDR2 ANQGSEA, per germline. The CDR3 length is 14 residues. The chain's CDR3 is CSVNGQGVSDTQYF. The CDR3 DNA reads as TGCAGCGTTAATGGACAGGGGGTTTCAGATACGCAGTATTTT.

V gene TRBV6-2 or TRBV6-3 combines with J gene TRBJ2-7; TRBD2 might be the D (5 bases). The CDR3 is made up of 11 amino acids. Germline V gene data show CDR1 as MNHEY and CDR2 as SVGEGT. V lost 5 bases and J 6 bases, leaving 8 bases between the germline ends. CDR3 DNA: TGTGCCAGCAGTACAGAGGGCGAGCAGTACTTC. Translating it yields CASSTEGEQYF.

The rearrangement links TRBV7-9 to TRBJ1-3; D is ambiguous. Germline assignment: CDR1 SEHNR and CDR2 FQNEAQ (reference sequence). CDR3 size: 15 residues. Between the trimmed V and J ends, which lost 6 bases and 0 bases, there was a span of 12 bases. CDR3 in DNA: TGTGCCAGCAGTCAAATGGGGAGCTCTGGAAACACCATATATTTT. This gives the protein CASSQMGSSGNTIYF. Based on the CDR3 plus reference TRBV7-9 and TRBJ1-3, the full variable domain is DTGVSQNPRHKITKRGQNVTFRCDPISEHNRLYWYRQTLGQGPEFLTYFQNEAQLEKSRLLSDRFSAERPKGSFSTLEIQRTEQGDSAMYLCASSQMGSSGNTIYFGEGSWLTVV.

This chain uses TRBV6-5 with TRBJ2-2, with 11 bases aligning to TRBD2. This CDR3 is built from 18 residues. Germline V gene lookup returns CDR1 MNHEY and CDR2 SVGAGI. Trimming took 4 bases from V and 6 from J; bases not matched to a gene: 13. The DNA of the CDR3 is TGTGCCAGCAGTTCCGGCCCACTTAGCGGGAGGGATCCCGGGGAGCTGTTTTTT. Residues: CASSSGPLSGRDPGELFF.

This clonotype was seen repeatedly, ten times or more. V is TRBV30 and J is TRBJ2-5; TRBD1 agrees at 7 bases. V gave up 4 bases and J gave up 6 bases; unmatched junction bases: 5. Per germline, CDR1 GTSNPN and CDR2 SVGIG (reference sequence). CDR3 size: 12 residues. The CDR3 loop reads CAWTRGSQTQYF. The CDR3 region has the DNA TGTGCCTGGACCAGGGGGTCGCAGACCCAGTACTTC. Full variable domain (rest looked up from reference TRBV30 and TRBJ2-5): SQTIHQWPATLVQPVGSPLSLECTVEGTSNPNLYWYRQAAGRGLQLLFYSVGIGQISSEVPQNLSASRPQDRQFILSSKKLLLSDSGFYLCAWTRGSQTQYFGPGTRLLVL.

J is TRBJ1-5 and V is TRBV19; no clear D gene. Germline V gene data show CDR1 as LNHDA and CDR2 as SQIVND (reference sequence). V gave up 3 bases and J gave up 3 bases, with 9 bases separating them. The CDR3 contains 14 residues. The CDR3 DNA reads as TGTGCCAGTAGTATCTCGGACCACAATCAGCCCCAGCATTTT. Translating it yields CASSISDHNQPQHF.

This clonotype has just a few counts. The chain is built from TRBV18 and TRBJ2-2, with D perhaps TRBD2 (6 bases). V was clipped by 9 bases and J by 4 bases, with 15 bases between them. The CDR3 spans 14 residues. CDR1 is KGHSH, CDR2 LQKENI, per germline. The CDR3 reads CASGPGVSTGELFF. The CDR3 DNA reads TGTGCCAGTGGCCCGGGAGTTTCCACCGGGGAGCTGTTTTTT. Full variable domain (rest looked up from reference TRBV18 and TRBJ2-2): NAGVMQNPRHLVRRRGQEARLRCSPMKGHSHVYWYRQLPEEGLKFMVYLQKENIIDESGMPKERFSAEFPKEGPSILRIQQVVRGDSAAYFCASGPGVSTGELFFGEGSRLTVL.

This clonotype was recorded at least ten times. The rearrangement joins TRBV28 to TRBJ2-4; either TRBD1 or TRBD2 may supply D (5 bases each). The CDR3 is 14 amino acids. Looked up from germline, CDR1 is MDHEN and CDR2 is SYDVKM. Trimming took off 7 bases at V and 1 base at J, with 11 bases between the two ends. The CDR3 region has the DNA TGTGCCAGCATTGGGGGTGGTGCCAAAAACATTCAGTACTTC. This codes for CASIGGGAKNIQYF.

This clonotype was observed many times. This chain connects TRBV27 to TRBJ2-1, with TRBD1 matching over 8 bases. The trim removed 4 bases at V and 0 bases at J, leaving 5 bases unmatched. The CDR3 is 16 amino acids. Germline lookup yields CDR1 MNHEY and CDR2 SMNVEV (reference sequence). CDR3 nucleotide sequence: TGTGCCAGCAGTTCGATGACAGGGGCCTCCTACAATGAGCAGTTCTTC. It specifies CASSSMTGASYNEQFF.